These 8 T cell receptor beta chains share one sample of origin, sequenced in a study of blood T cell repertoires in COVID-19. This table comes from immunoSEQ multiplex PCR, and its TCRdb copy is limited to in-frame clones, with some not included. The data hold about 70,000 clones, with 80% to 85% observed a single time. Sequences were obtained from peripheral blood. The receptors were sampled from a woman aged 55-75 years with acute or convalescent COVID-19.

V and J are TRBV3-1 (or the pseudogene TRBV3-2) and TRBJ2-1, with D perhaps TRBD2 (7 bases). V was pared by 3 bases and J by 9 bases, with 15 bases between. The germline gives CDR1 LGHDT, CDR2 YNNKEL (reference sequence). This CDR3 is built from 14 residues. Written as DNA, the CDR3 is TGTGCCAGCAGCCACCGGGGGGCTAGCCGTGAGCAGTTCTTC. Its translation: CASSHRGASREQFF.

This rearrangement joins TRBV28 to TRBJ1-5; 7 bases are a match to TRBD1. Germline trimming cut 5 bases from V and 4 bases from J; bases unmatched to any gene: 8. CDR1 and CDR2 from the germline V gene are MDHEN and SYDVKM. The CDR3 consists of 15 residues. CDR3 protein: CASSPGQAGNQPQHF. CDR3 bases: TGTGCCAGCAGTCCCGGACAGGCCGGGAATCAGCCCCAGCATTTT.

The rearrangement joins TRBV27 to TRBJ1-2; 10 nucleotides agree with TRBD1. Germline assignment: CDR1 MNHEY and CDR2 SMNVEV (reference sequence). V was pared by 0 bases and J by 8 bases, with 9 bases of the junction left unmatched. The CDR3 is made up of 16 amino acids. The DNA for the CDR3 is TGTGCCAGCAGTTTATCCCGGGACAGGGGAAGAGACGGCTACACCTTC. This translates into CASSLSRDRGRDGYTF.

The chain uses TRBV7-6 and TRBJ2-1; a possible D gene is TRBD2 (7 bases). V lost 1 base and J 5 bases, leaving 15 bases between the germline ends. CDR3 length: 16 residues. The germline CDR1 and CDR2 sequences are SGHVS and FNYEAQ. Here the CDR3 DNA reads TGTGCCAGCAGCTTAGTGGGGGGGCCTGTTAACAATGAGCAGTTCTTC. Protein: CASSLVGGPVNNEQFF.

This sequence joins TRBV10-3 and TRBJ2-1; D is perhaps TRBD1 (6 bases). V lost 4 bases to trimming and J lost 9 bases, with 10 bases between them. The CDR3 is 12 amino acids. Germline V gene data show CDR1 as ENHRY and CDR2 as SYGVKD. CDR3 region: CAISATGSEQFF. The CDR3 nucleotides read TGTGCCATCAGTGCAACAGGGAGTGAGCAGTTCTTC.

The rearrangement links TRBV28 to TRBJ2-7; 7 bases fit TRBD1. V gave up 3 bases and J gave up 9 bases; unmatched junction bases: 11. This CDR3 contains 14 residues. Germline V gene sequence: CDR1 MDHEN, CDR2 SYDVKM. This chain's CDR3 is CASSLLTGKFGQYF. CDR3 sequence (DNA): TGTGCCAGCAGTTTGTTGACAGGGAAGTTTGGGCAGTACTTC.

The V and J genes are TRBV5-4 and TRBJ2-1; TRBD2 agrees at 8 bases. The germline CDR1 and CDR2 sequences are SGHNT and YYREEE (reference sequence). J was trimmed by 7 bases and V by 1 base; bases with no gene match: 7. The CDR3 totals 15 residues. CDR3 coding DNA: TGTGCCAGCAGCTTGCCAGCGGGAGAACGAAATGAGCAGTTCTTC. Protein: CASSLPAGERNEQFF.

This chain links TRBV9 with TRBJ2-3; 9 nucleotides line up with TRBD1. V lost 3 bases, J lost 2 bases, and 7 bases stayed unmatched. This CDR3 contains 16 residues. The germline V gene encodes CDR1 SGDLS and CDR2 YYNGEE. In DNA form, the CDR3 reads TGTGCCAGCAGCGCGACCGGGACAGGGCACACAGATACGCAGTATTTT. It encodes CASSATGTGHTDTQYF.